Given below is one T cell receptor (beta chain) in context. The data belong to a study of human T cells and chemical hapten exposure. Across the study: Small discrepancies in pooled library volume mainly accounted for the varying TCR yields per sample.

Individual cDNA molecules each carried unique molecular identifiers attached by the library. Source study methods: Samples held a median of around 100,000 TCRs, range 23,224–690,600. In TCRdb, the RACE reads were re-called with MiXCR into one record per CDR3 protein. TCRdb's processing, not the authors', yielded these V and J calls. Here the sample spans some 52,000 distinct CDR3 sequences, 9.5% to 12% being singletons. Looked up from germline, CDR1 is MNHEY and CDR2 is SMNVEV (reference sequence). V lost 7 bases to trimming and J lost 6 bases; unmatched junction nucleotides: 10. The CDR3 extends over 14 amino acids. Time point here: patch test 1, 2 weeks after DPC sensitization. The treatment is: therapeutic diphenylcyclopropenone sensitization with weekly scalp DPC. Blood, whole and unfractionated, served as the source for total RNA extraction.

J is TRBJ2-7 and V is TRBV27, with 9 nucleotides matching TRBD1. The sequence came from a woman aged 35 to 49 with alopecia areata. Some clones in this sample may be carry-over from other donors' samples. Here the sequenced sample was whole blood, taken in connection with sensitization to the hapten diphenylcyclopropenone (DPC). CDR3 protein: CASNQDRGFREQYF. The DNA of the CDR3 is TGTGCCAGCAATCAGGACAGGGGTTTTCGCGAGCAGTACTTC.